Below, one T cell receptor (beta chain) is given with its context. Its antigen is unknown. This entry is derived from a study of PD-L1 blockade in urothelial cancer. Study-level background: Most patients, twenty-five of 29, were males with bladder-origin cancer. When blood samples were assessed, the median T cell count was 141,255.

Findings of the study overall: A below-median TCR clonality in blood before treatment predicted better survival.

V shed 7 bases and J 0 bases; nucleotides not matched to a gene: 11. Germline loops: CDR1 SQVTM, CDR2 ANQGSEA. The CDR3 extends over 16 amino acids. Assay: immunoSEQ multiplex PCR; the TCRdb copy retains only in-frame clones and omits some. The data show roughly 20,000 clones, with around 88% seen just once and more than 3% held by the top ten. The V and J genes are TRBV29-1 and TRBJ2-7; the match to TRBD2 covers 11 bases. The receptor was derived from a man aged 50 to 59 with urothelial cancer. Sequences were derived from PBMCs, sampled around atezolizumab (anti-PD-L1) treatment. The CDR3, as DNA: TGCAGCGCTACCATAGCGGGAGGGACTACCTCCTACGAGCAGTACTTC. Protein: CSATIAGGTTSYEQYF.